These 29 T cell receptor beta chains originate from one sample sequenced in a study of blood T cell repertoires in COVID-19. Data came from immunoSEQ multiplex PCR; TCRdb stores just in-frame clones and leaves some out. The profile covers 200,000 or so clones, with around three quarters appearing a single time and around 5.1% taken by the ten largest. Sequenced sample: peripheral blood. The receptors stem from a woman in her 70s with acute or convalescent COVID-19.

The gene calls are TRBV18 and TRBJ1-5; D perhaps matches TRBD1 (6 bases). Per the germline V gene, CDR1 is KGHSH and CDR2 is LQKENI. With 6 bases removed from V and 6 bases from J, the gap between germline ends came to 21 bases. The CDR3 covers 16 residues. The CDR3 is CASSLWGGSGSQPQHF. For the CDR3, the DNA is TGTGCCAGCTCCCTATGGGGGGGCTCCGGATCTCAGCCCCAGCATTTT.

CDR3 nucleotide sequence: TGCAGTGCCTATCGACTTGAAAAACTGTTTTTT. Its translation is CSAYRLEKLFF. This chain uses TRBV20-1 with TRBJ1-4; D is uncertain. V shed 6 bases and J shed 7 bases, with 9 bases lying between them. The CDR3 extends over 11 amino acids. Germline-derived CDR1 and CDR2 are DFQATT and SNEGSKA (reference sequence).

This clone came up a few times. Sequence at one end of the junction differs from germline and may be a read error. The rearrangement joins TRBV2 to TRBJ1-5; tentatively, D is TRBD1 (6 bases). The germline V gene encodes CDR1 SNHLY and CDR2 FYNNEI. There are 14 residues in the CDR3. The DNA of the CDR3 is TGTGCCTGCAGTGGGGACAACGACGGTCAGCCCCAGCATTTT. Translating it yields CACSGDNDGQPQHF.

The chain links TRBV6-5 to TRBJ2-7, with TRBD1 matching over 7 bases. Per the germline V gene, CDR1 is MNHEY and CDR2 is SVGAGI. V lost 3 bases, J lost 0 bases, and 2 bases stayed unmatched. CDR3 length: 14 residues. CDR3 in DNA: TGTGCCAGCAGTTATGACAGGGCCTCCTACGAGCAGTACTTC. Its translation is CASSYDRASYEQYF.

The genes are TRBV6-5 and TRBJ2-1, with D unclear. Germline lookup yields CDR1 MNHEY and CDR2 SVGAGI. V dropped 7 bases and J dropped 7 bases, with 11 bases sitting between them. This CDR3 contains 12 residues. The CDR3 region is CASTKVRNEQFF. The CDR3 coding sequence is TGTGCCAGCACCAAAGTTCGGAATGAGCAGTTCTTC.

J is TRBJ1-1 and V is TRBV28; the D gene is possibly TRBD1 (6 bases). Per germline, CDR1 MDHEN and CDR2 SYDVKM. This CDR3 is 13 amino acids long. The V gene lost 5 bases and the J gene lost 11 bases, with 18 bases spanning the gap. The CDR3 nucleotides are TGTGCCAGCAGTACCATCGGGACAAATGGGGCTTTCTTT. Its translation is CASSTIGTNGAFF.

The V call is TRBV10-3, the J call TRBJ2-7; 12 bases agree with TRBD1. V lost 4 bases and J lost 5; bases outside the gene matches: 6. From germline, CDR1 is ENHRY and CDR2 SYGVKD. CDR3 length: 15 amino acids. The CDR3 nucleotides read TGTGCCATCAGTGCAACCGGGACAGGGGGCGACGAGCAGTACTTC. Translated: CAISATGTGGDEQYF.

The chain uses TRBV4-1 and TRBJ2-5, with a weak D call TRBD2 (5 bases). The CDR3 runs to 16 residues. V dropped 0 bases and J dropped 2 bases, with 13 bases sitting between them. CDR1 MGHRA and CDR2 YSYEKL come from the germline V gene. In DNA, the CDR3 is TGCGCCAGCAGCCAAGATCATCGGGATCTGCAAGAGACCCAGTACTTC. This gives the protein CASSQDHRDLQETQYF.

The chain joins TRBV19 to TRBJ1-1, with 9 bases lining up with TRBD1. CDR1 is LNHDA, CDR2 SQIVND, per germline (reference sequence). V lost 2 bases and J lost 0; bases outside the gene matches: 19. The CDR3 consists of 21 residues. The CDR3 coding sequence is TGTGCCAGTAGTATATGGGTGCCAAACAGGGGGCGTTTGGCGATGAACACTGAAGCTTTCTTT. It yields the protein CASSIWVPNRGRLAMNTEAFF.

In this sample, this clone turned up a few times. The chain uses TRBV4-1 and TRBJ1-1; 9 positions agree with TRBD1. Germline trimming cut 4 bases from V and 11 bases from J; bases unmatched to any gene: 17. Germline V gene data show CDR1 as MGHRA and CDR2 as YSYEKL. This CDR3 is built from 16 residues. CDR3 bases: TGCGCCAGCAGCCCCCTGGCGAGACAGGGGGGTCGGGGGGCTTTCTTT. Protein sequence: CASSPLARQGGRGAFF.

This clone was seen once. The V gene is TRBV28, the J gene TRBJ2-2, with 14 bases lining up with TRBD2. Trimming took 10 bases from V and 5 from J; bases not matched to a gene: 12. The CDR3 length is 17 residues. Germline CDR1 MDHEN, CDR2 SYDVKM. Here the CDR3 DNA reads TGTGCCACAGGGACTAGCGGGAGAGGGTTTAGGACCGGGGAGCTGTTTTTT. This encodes CATGTSGRGFRTGELFF.

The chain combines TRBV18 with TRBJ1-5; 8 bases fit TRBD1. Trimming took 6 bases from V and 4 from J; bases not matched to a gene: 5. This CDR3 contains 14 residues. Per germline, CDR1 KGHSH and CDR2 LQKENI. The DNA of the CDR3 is TGTGCCAGCTCGTCGACAGGGGCGAATCAGCCCCAGCATTTT. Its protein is CASSSTGANQPQHF.

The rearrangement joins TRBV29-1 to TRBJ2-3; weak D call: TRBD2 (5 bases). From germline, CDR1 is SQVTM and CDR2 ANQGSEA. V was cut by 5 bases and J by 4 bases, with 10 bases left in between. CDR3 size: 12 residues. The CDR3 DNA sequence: TGCAGCGTTTTCGGACTTTCAGATACGCAGTATTTT. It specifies CSVFGLSDTQYF.

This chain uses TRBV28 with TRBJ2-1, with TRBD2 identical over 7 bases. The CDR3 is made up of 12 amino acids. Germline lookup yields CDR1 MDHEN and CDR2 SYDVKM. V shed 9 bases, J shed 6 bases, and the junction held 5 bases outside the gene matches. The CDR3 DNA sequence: TGTGCCAGTTCTAGCGGCCCCAATGAGCAGTTCTTC. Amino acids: CASSSGPNEQFF.

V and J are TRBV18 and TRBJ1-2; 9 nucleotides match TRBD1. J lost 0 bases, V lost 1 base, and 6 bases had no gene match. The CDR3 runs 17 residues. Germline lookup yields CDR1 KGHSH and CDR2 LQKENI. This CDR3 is CASSPQGQGLANYGYTF. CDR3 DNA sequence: TGTGCCAGCTCACCACAGGGACAGGGCCTAGCTAACTATGGCTACACCTTC.

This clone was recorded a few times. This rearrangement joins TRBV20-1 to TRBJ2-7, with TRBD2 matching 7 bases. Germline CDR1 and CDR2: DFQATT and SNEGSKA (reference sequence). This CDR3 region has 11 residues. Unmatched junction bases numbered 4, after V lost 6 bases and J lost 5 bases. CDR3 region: CSAPLADEQYF. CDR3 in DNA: TGCAGTGCGCCTCTAGCGGACGAGCAGTACTTC.

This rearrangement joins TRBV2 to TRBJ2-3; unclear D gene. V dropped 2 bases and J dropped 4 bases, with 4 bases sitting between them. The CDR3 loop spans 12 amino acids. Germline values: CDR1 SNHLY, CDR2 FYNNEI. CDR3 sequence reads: CASSEQSDTQYF. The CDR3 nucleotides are TGTGCCAGCAGTGAACAGTCAGATACGCAGTATTTT.

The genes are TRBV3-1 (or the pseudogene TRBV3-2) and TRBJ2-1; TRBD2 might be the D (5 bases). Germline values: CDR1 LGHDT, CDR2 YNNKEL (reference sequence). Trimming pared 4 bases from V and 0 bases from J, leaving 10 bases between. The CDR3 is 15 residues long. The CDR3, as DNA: TGTGCCAGCAGCCTCAGCGGACCCTCCTACAATGAGCAGTTCTTC. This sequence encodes CASSLSGPSYNEQFF.

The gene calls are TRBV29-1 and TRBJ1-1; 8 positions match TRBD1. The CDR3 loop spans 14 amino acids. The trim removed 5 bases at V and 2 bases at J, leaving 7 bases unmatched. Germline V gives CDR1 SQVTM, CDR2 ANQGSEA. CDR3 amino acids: CSVKRTGINTEAFF. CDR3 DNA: TGCAGCGTTAAGCGGACAGGGATAAACACTGAAGCTTTCTTT.

CDR3 DNA sequence: TGCGCCAGCAGCTTGTTATCTAGCGGGAGTTACGAGCAGTACTTC. This encodes CASSLLSSGSYEQYF. The chain carries TRBV5-1 and TRBJ2-7; TRBD2 aligns across 10 bases. The germline CDR1 and CDR2 sequences are SGHRS and YFSETQ. J was trimmed by 4 bases and V by 1 base; bases with no gene match: 5. There are 15 residues in the CDR3.

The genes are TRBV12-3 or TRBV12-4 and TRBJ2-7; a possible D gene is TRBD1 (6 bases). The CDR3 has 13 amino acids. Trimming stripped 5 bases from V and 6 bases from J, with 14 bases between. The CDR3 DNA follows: TGTGCCAGCAGTGTACAGGGTCCGGCCGAGCAGTACTTC. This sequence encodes CASSVQGPAEQYF.

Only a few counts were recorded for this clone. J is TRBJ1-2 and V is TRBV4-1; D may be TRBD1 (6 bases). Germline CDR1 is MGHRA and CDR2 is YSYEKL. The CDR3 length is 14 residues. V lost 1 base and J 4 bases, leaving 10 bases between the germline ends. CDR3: CASSQGQAVYGYTF. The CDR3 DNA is TGCGCCAGCAGCCAAGGACAGGCCGTCTATGGCTACACCTTC.

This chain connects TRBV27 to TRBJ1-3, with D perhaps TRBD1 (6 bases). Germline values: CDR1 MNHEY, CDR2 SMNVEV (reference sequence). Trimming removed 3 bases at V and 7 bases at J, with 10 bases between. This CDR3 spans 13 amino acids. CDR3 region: CASSLQGSNTIYF. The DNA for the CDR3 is TGTGCCAGCAGTTTGCAGGGGTCGAACACCATATATTTT.

In DNA, the CDR3 is TGTGCCAGCAGCTCCCTGGACAGACACACTGAAGCTTTCTTT. Its translation: CASSSLDRHTEAFF. V and J are TRBV5-6 and TRBJ1-1, with a possible D match to TRBD1 (6 bases). V lost 3 bases, J lost 3 bases, and 12 bases lay in between. The CDR3 is 14 amino acids. CDR1 and CDR2 (germline): SGHDT, YYEEEE.

The CDR3 region is CASMPAVNQPQHF. The CDR3, as DNA: TGTGCCAGCATGCCAGCGGTAAATCAGCCCCAGCATTTT. The chain has TRBV2 and TRBJ1-5; D ambiguous. V was trimmed by 7 bases and J by 4 bases, leaving 11 bases between them. Germline V gene data show CDR1 as SNHLY and CDR2 as FYNNEI. The CDR3 spans 13 residues.

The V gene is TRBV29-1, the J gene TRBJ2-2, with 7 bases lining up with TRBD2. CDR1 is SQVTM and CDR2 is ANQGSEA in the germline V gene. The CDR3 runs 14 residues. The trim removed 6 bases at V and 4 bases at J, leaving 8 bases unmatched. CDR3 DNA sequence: TGCAGCGTCGCTAGCGGCGCGGGCACCGGGGAGCTGTTTTTT. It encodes CSVASGAGTGELFF.

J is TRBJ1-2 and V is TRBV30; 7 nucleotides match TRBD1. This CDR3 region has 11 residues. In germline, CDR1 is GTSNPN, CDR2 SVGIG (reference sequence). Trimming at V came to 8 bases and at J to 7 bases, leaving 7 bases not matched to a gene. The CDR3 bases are TGTGCCCTTGACAGGGCGGGTGGCTACACCTTC. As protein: CALDRAGGYTF.

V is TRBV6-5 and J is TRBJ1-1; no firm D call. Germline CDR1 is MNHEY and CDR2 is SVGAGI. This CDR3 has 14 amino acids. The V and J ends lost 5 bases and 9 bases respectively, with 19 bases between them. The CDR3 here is CASSPTLSTAKAFF. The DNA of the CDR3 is TGTGCCAGCAGTCCAACTCTTAGTACCGCTAAAGCTTTCTTT.

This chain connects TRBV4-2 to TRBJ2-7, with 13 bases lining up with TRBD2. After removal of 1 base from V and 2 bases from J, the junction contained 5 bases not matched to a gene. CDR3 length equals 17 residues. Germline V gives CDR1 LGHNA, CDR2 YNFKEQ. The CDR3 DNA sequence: TGTGCCAGCAGCCAAGGAACTAGCGGGAGGGGGGCCTACGAGCAGTACTTC. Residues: CASSQGTSGRGAYEQYF.